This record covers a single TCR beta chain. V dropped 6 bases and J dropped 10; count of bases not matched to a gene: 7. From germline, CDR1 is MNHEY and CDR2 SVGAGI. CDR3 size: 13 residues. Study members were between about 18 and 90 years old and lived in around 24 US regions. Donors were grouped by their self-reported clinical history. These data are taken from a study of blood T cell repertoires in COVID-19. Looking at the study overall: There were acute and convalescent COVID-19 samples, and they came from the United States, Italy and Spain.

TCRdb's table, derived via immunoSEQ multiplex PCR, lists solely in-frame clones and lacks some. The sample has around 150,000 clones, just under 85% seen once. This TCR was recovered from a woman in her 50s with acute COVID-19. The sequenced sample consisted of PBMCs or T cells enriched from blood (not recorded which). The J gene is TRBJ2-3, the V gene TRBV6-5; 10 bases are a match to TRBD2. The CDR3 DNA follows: TGTGCCAGCAGCCCAAGACTAGCGGGCTCGCAGTATTTT. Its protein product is CASSPRLAGSQYF.